The clone carrying this T cell receptor (beta chain) was seen at least ten times. What it binds is not known. This sample was taken from a study of immune heterogeneity within non-small cell lung tumors. The TCR beta CDR3 region was amplified by multiplex PCR employing 32 V and 13 J primers. TCRdb processed the multiplex PCR reads anew with MiXCR; each CDR3 protein has one entry. The sample carries approximately 6,400 distinct CDR3 sequences, less than 25% recorded once. The study, taken as a whole, reports: High-frequency T-cell receptor beta clonotypes differed largely between individual patients.

Bulk tumor genomic DNA, around 590 ng per sample, was used as template. Several spatially distant biopsies were obtained per primary tumor intraoperatively. Curative surgery was performed on patients who had untreated, newly diagnosed non-small cell lung cancer. The CDR3 length is 13 residues. Germline trimming cut 2 bases from V and 7 bases from J; bases unmatched to any gene: 4. Looked up from germline, CDR1 is GTSNPN and CDR2 is SVGIG (reference sequence). The chain links TRBV30 to TRBJ2-1; TRBD1 matches at 8 bases. Sequenced material: lung tumor tissue. This clonotype originated in an older man with non-small cell lung cancer. The CDR3 coding sequence is TGTGCCTGGAGTCGGGACAGGACTAATGAGCAGTTCTTC. This translates into CAWSRDRTNEQFF.